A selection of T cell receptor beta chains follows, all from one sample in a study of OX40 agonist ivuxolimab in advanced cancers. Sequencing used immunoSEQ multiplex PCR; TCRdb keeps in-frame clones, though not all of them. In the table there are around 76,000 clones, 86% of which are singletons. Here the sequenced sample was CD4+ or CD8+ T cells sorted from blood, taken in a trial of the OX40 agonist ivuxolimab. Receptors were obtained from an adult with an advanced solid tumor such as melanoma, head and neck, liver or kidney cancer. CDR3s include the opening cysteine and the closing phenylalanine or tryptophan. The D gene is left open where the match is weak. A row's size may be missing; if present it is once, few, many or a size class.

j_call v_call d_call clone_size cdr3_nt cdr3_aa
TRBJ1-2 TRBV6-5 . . TGTGCCAGCAGTTACGGGGGGGTGGGCTATGGCTACACCTTC CASSYGGVGYGYTF
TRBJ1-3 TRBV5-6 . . TGTGCCAGCAGCTTGTTTCAGGGATCGAGAAACACCATATATTTT CASSLFQGSRNTIYF
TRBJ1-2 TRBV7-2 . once TGTGCCAGCAGCCAGGGTATTAACTATGGCTACACCTTC CASSQGINYGYTF
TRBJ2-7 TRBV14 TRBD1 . TGTGCCAGCAGCACCCCGGGACAGGGCTACGAGCAGTACTTC CASSTPGQGYEQYF
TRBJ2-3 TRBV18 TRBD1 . TGTGCCAGCTCCCTCCTCCCCGGACAGGTTAGCACAGATACGCAGTATTTT CASSLLPGQVSTDTQYF
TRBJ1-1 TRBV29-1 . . TGCAGCGTTGGGGCAGACGCCTACATGAACACTGAAGCTTTCTTT CSVGADAYMNTEAFF
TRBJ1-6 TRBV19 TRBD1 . TGTGCCAGTAGGGACAGGGGGAATTCACCCCTCCACTTT CASRDRGNSPLHF
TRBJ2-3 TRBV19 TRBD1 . TGTGCCAGTAGTGACAGGGTGGCAGATACGCAGTATTTT CASSDRVADTQYF
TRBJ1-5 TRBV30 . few TGTGCCTGGAGTGTACATCAAGATCAGCCCCAGCATTTT CAWSVHQDQPQHF
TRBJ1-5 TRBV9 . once TGTGCCAGCAGCCCGAGGGACTTCCCAGGGCAGCCCCAGCATTTT CASSPRDFPGQPQHF
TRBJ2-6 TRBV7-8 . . TGTGCCAGCAGCCCACACCCCCCCCGAAGCTCTGGGGCCAACGTCCTGACTTTC CASSPHPPRSSGANVLTF
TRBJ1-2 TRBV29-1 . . TGCAGCGTAAACCACGGAACTAACTATGGCTACACCTTC CSVNHGTNYGYTF
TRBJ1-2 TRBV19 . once TGTGCCAGTAGTCGGACATCCAACTATGGCTACACCTTC CASSRTSNYGYTF
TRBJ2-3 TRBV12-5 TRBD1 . TGTGCTAGTGGGAACAGGGGTTTCACAGATACGCAGTATTTT CASGNRGFTDTQYF
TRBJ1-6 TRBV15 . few TGTGCCACCAGCAGAGATGCTCTACTTAATTCACCCCTCCACTTT CATSRDALLNSPLHF
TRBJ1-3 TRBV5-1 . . TGCGCCAGCAGCTTGGGGACCCAGGCGGATGGAAACACCATATATTTT CASSLGTQADGNTIYF
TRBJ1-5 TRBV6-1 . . TGTGCCAGCAGTGAAACATACCGGGCTGGTCAGCCCCAGCATTTT CASSETYRAGQPQHF
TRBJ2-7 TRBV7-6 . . TGTGCCAGCAGCTTACACTCCGGCAGGGCCTACGAGCAGTACTTC CASSLHSGRAYEQYF
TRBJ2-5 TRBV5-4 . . TGTGCCAGCACGAGCTCGAGGGGACACACTTCGAAGGAGACCCAGTACTTC CASTSSRGHTSKETQYF
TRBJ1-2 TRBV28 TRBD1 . TGTGCCAGCACGACAGGGGTTGTCTATGGCTACACCTTC CASTTGVVYGYTF
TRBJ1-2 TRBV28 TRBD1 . TGTGCCAGCAGTTTAGACAGGGCTTCATCCTATGATGGCTACACCTTC CASSLDRASSYDGYTF
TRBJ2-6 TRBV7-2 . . TGTGCCAGCAGCTTAGCGGGTACGGCTGGGGCCAACGTCCTGACTTTC CASSLAGTAGANVLTF
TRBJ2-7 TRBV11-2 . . TGTGCCAGCAGCTCCGTGGGGAGAGCCTACGAGCAGTACTTC CASSSVGRAYEQYF
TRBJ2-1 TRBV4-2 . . TGTGCCAGCAGCCAAGATACCCACAATGAGCAGTTCTTC CASSQDTHNEQFF
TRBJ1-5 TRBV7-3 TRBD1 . TGTGCCAGCAGCTTAGACCCAGGGACAGGGGTAAGCAATCAGCCCCAGCATTTT CASSLDPGTGVSNQPQHF
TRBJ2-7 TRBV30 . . TGTGCCTGGATCGTCACATGGGAGCAGTACTTC CAWIVTWEQYF
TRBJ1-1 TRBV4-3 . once TGCGCCAGCAGCTCAGGGACCGGACTCCTGGTCACTGAAGCTTTCTTT CASSSGTGLLVTEAFF
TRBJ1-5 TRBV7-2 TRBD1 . TGTGCCAGCAGCGCAAGGACAGGGGGGGACAATCAGCCCCAGCATTTT CASSARTGGDNQPQHF
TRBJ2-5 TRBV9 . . TGTGCCAGCAGCGTAACCACAGGAATCGGGGAGACCCAGTACTTC CASSVTTGIGETQYF
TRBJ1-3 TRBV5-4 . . TGTGCCAGCAGCTTGGCTACGGCTTCTGGAAACACCATATATTTT CASSLATASGNTIYF
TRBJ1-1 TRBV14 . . TGTGCCAGCAGCCTTATAGGGCAGGTCTCTGAAGCTTTCTTT CASSLIGQVSEAFF
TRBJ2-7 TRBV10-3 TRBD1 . TGTGCCATCAGTGACGGGACAGGCAGGGGGTACGAGCAGTACTTC CAISDGTGRGYEQYF
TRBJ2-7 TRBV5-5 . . TGTGCCAGCAGCCTTCGGGTGTCAGGGGTCCATTACGAGCAGTACTTC CASSLRVSGVHYEQYF
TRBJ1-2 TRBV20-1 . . TGCAGTGCTTCGGTAAACTATGGCTACACCTTC CSASVNYGYTF
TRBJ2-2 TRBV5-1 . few TGCGCCAGCAGCCCTCTCGACACCGGGGAGCTGTTTTTT CASSPLDTGELFF
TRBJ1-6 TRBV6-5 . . TGTGCCAGCTCGTCCGGGGGCTATAATTCACCCCTCCACTTT CASSSGGYNSPLHF
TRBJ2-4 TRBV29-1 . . TGCAGCTCCCGGGACATGGCCAAAAACATTCAGTACTTC CSSRDMAKNIQYF
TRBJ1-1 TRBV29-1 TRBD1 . TGCAGCGTGGACAAAGGGGCAGGGGGGGACACTGAAGCTTTCTTT CSVDKGAGGDTEAFF
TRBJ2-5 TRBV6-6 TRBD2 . TGTGCCAGCACCCCGGACGCGGGGGGGGGAACCCAGTACTTC CASTPDAGGGTQYF
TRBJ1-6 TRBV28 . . TGTGCCAGCAGCCAGCCGAGCTCCTATAATTCACCCCTCCACTTT CASSQPSSYNSPLHF
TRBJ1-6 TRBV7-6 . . TGTGCCAGCAGCTTAACAAGGGCTGGTGACAATTCACCCCTCCACTTT CASSLTRAGDNSPLHF
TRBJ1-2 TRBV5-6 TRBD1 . TGTGCCAGCAGCTTGTACAGGGACAGAACTAACTATGGCTACACCTTC CASSLYRDRTNYGYTF
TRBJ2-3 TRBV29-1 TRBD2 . TGCAGCGTTGAAGAGTTAGCGGGGGGGCGAACAGATACGCAGTATTTT CSVEELAGGRTDTQYF
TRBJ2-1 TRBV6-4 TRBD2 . TGTGCCAGCAGTGACCTTGCTAGCGGGGGGAGTGAGCAGTTCTTC CASSDLASGGSEQFF
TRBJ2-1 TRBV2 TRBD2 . TGTGCCAGCAGTGAAGATGTGGGGGGGTACAATGAGCAGTTCTTC CASSEDVGGYNEQFF
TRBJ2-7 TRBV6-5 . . TGTGCCAGCAGTTACGCAGGGGCGCTGATCAACGAGCAGTACTTC CASSYAGALINEQYF
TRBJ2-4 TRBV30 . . TGTGCCTGGAGTGTACGAAGAGGAGGAGGGATTAACAAAAACATTCAGTACTTC CAWSVRRGGGINKNIQYF
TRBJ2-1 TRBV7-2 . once TGTGCCAGCAGCCCATTTCAGGGGGGGGCCGCTGGTGAGCAGTTCTTC CASSPFQGGAAGEQFF
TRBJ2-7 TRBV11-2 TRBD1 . TGTGCCAGCAGCGCGACAGGGTACGAGCAGTACTTC CASSATGYEQYF
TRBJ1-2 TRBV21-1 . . TGTGCCAGCAGCTGGGAGACTGAGGTCGGCTACACCTTC CASSWETEVGYTF
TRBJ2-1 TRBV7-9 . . TGTGCCAGCAGCTTAGCCCTCGGGATGAACAATGAGCAGTTCTTC CASSLALGMNNEQFF
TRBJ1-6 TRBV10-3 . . TGCGCCATCAGTGGGAACACCGATTCACCCCTCCACTTT CAISGNTDSPLHF
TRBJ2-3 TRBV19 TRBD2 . TGTGCCAGTAGTCCGTCCCGACTAGCGGGGGTAGATACGCAGTATTTT CASSPSRLAGVDTQYF
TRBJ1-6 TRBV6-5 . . TGTGCCAGCAGTTACGGGTCGCGGCTAGATTCACCCCTCCACTTT CASSYGSRLDSPLHF
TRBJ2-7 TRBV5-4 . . TGTGCCAGCAGCGGCGATGGCAGCCCAGACTACGAGCAGTACTTC CASSGDGSPDYEQYF